Listed here is a single TCR beta chain. Antigen: not known. Investigators prepared the TCR beta libraries by applying iRepertoire HTBI primers and Arm-PCR of CDR3 regions. TCRdb re-called the multiplex PCR reads through MiXCR, storing one row per CDR3 protein. The sample includes 400,000 to 500,000 distinct CDR3 sequences, about 14% of them seen just once. This entry belongs to a study of regulatory T cells in long-lasting Graves disease. Study-level information: Antithyroid drug intake by newly diagnosed Graves' patients had lasted under 3 months.

The J segment lost 3 bases and the V segment lost 1 base, leaving 17 bases of the junction unmatched. The CDR3 length is 20 residues. Per germline, CDR1 LGHNA and CDR2 YNFKEQ. Regarding the study as a whole: Between persistent patients, a few thousand public clonotypes were shared, exceeding the approximately 870 shared between new patients.

Regarding time point: newly diagnosed GD, antithyroid drugs for less than 3 months. The TCR library used RNA extracted from PBMCs. This sample also belongs to another study, concerning T cells in Graves' hyperthyroidism and ophthalmopathy. From that report: Across 18 months, stable Graves' hyperthyroidism was marked by no progression to ophthalmopathy. Any patient presenting with uncontrolled infection, other autoimmune disease, pregnancy or lactation was left out.

The sequence was collected from a woman between 45 and 65 years old with Graves disease. Sequences were derived from peripheral blood mononuclear cells (PBMCs), sampled at new diagnosis, from a patient treated with antithyroid drugs. The rearrangement joins TRBV4-2 to TRBJ2-1, with 8 bases that match TRBD2. CDR3 bases: TGTGCCAGCAGCCAAGGGCCCTTGAGTTTCCGGGAGGGCCACTACAATGAGCAGTTCTTC. This translates into CASSQGPLSFREGHYNEQFF.